The 22 T cell receptor beta chains below all came from one sample that was sequenced in a study of blood T cell repertoires in COVID-19. Profiling relied on immunoSEQ multiplex PCR, and the TCRdb table lists in-frame clones only, not all of them. The profile covers more than 120,000 clones, with approximately 89% appearing a single time and 1.5% to 2% taken by the ten largest. Specimen: peripheral blood. All receptors derive from a human donor in a cohort sampled during active COVID-19.

This sequence joins TRBV19 and TRBJ2-3; tentative D call: TRBD1 (6 bases). Germline CDR1 and CDR2: LNHDA and SQIVND (reference sequence). V was trimmed by 5 bases and J by 1 base, leaving 13 bases between them. The CDR3 totals 15 residues. CDR3 sequence: CASSPRGWGTDTQYF. For the CDR3, the DNA is TGTGCCAGTAGTCCGAGGGGGTGGGGCACAGATACGCAGTATTTT.

The chain couples TRBV4-2 to TRBJ1-3; D perhaps matches TRBD1 (5 bases). The germline V and J ends were trimmed by 4 bases and 7 bases, with 11 bases remaining between them. The CDR3 runs 13 residues. CDR1 and CDR2 from the germline V gene are LGHNA and YNFKEQ. The CDR3 loop is CASSPGGGNTIYF. CDR3 nucleotide sequence: TGTGCCAGCAGCCCCGGGGGGGGTAACACCATATATTTT.

As concerns this clone: Other DNA sequences from this sample encode an identical CDR3 as well. The chain couples TRBV4-1 to TRBJ2-5; TRBD2 agrees at 8 bases. The germline gives CDR1 MGHRA, CDR2 YSYEKL. The CDR3 has 15 amino acids. The V gene end was trimmed by 1 base and the J gene end by 5 bases; junction bases not matched to a gene: 6. CDR3 sequence (DNA): TGCGCCAGCAGCCAAGCGGGGGGGTTAGGCGAGACCCAGTACTTC. Its translation: CASSQAGGLGETQYF.

This clone has a handful of counts. The chain employs TRBV5-1 and TRBJ1-3; D call uncertain. The germline CDR1 and CDR2 sequences are SGHRS and YFSETQ. V was pared by 1 base and J by 4 bases, with 6 bases between. The length of the CDR3 is 13 residues. As DNA, the CDR3 is TGCGCCAGCAGCTTGAACACCGGAAACACCATATATTTT. It is translated as CASSLNTGNTIYF.

The V gene is TRBV12-3 or TRBV12-4, the J gene TRBJ2-1, with 7 bases that match TRBD2. V gave up 0 bases and J gave up 11 bases; unmatched junction bases: 4. The CDR3 runs to 13 residues. DNA of the CDR3: TGTGCCAGCAGTTTAGCAAGCGGGGCTAAGCAGTTCTTC. Its protein product is CASSLASGAKQFF.

The chain employs TRBV29-1 and TRBJ1-3; D gene uncertain. Deletions cut 6 bases from V and 7 bases from J, with 13 bases between. The CDR3 is made up of 12 amino acids. CDR1 SQVTM and CDR2 ANQGSEA come from the germline V gene. The CDR3, as DNA: TGCAGCGTGTCCGGGAGTTTGAACACCATATATTTT. It specifies CSVSGSLNTIYF.

The V and J genes are TRBV9 and TRBJ2-3; 7 nucleotides align to TRBD2. This CDR3 has 15 amino acids. The V gene end was trimmed by 4 bases and the J gene end by 1 base; junction bases not matched to a gene: 6. Germline assignment: CDR1 SGDLS and CDR2 YYNGEE. DNA of the CDR3: TGTGCCAGCAGCTCCTCTAGCGGACGCACAGATACGCAGTATTTT. This translates into CASSSSSGRTDTQYF. Filled out from reference TRBV9 and TRBJ2-3, the complete variable domain reads DSGVTQTPKHLITATGQRVTLRCSPRSGDLSVYWYQQSLDQGLQFLIQYYNGEERAKGNILERFSAQQFPDLHSELNLSSLELGDSALYFCASSSSSGRTDTQYFGPGTRLTVL.

V is TRBV19 and J is TRBJ1-2; no definite D call. The V gene's germline CDR1 is LNHDA and CDR2 SQIVND (reference sequence). V was trimmed by 6 bases and J by 2 bases, leaving 10 bases between them. The CDR3 sequence is 13 residues long. The CDR3 bases are TGTGCCAGTAGGAGAAGCCCGAACTATGGCTACACCTTC. It yields the protein CASRRSPNYGYTF.

V gene TRBV6-2 or TRBV6-3 combines with J gene TRBJ2-1; 10 bases map to TRBD2. CDR3 length: 15 residues. With V trimmed by 6 bases and J by 7 bases, 9 bases remained unmatched. Germline values: CDR1 MNHEY, CDR2 SVGEGT. DNA of the CDR3: TGTGCCAGCAGCCTCGAGCGGGGGGGCTTTAATGAGCAGTTCTTC. Translated, it gives CASSLERGGFNEQFF.

The rearrangement joins TRBV10-1 to TRBJ2-1; 8 bases map to TRBD1. CDR3 length equals 14 residues. CDR1 is WNHNN and CDR2 is SYGVQD in the germline V gene (reference sequence). Trimming took 5 bases from V and 9 from J; bases not matched to a gene: 9. This CDR3 reads CASSPGTTGGEQFF. The CDR3, as DNA: TGCGCCAGCAGTCCAGGAACAACAGGGGGTGAGCAGTTCTTC.

The chain has TRBV27 and TRBJ1-2, with no clear D. The V end lost 3 bases, the J end lost 5 bases, and 7 bases lay between the germline ends. The CDR3 has 12 amino acids. CDR1 is MNHEY, CDR2 SMNVEV, per germline (reference sequence). CDR3 amino acids: CASSFSGYGYTF. Written as DNA, the CDR3 is TGTGCCAGCAGTTTTTCGGGGTATGGCTACACCTTC.

This clone has just a few counts. The J gene is TRBJ1-5, the V gene TRBV7-9, with 9 bases fitting TRBD1. The germline gives CDR1 SEHNR, CDR2 FQNEAQ (reference sequence). This CDR3 contains 14 residues. Trimming took 5 bases from V and 5 from J; bases not matched to a gene: 4. In DNA form, the CDR3 reads TGTGCCAGCAGCGGGACAGGGTCGGATCAGCCCCAGCATTTT. This encodes CASSGTGSDQPQHF.

This clone was seen a single time. The genes are TRBV6-4 and TRBJ2-3, with 7 nucleotides matching TRBD2. After removal of 4 bases from V and 0 bases from J, the junction contained 4 bases not matched to a gene. This CDR3 spans 15 amino acids. Germline loops: CDR1 MRHNA, CDR2 SNTAGT. CDR3 loop: CASSVLAGSTDTQYF. The CDR3, as DNA: TGTGCCAGCAGTGTCTTAGCGGGTAGCACAGATACGCAGTATTTT.

This clone was counted only a few times. The J gene is TRBJ2-1, the V gene TRBV6-1; D is perhaps TRBD2 (6 bases). This CDR3 contains 17 residues. Trimming left V 4 bases short and J 0 bases short, with 16 bases between. The germline V gene encodes CDR1 MNHNS and CDR2 SASEGT. For the CDR3, the DNA is TGTGCCAGCAGTGCGCTGGGCGGGGTCAGCTCCTACAATGAGCAGTTCTTC. Its protein product is CASSALGGVSSYNEQFF.

The chain joins TRBV6-4 to TRBJ1-3; TRBD1 is a possible D gene (6 bases). The V end lost 10 bases, the J end lost 2 bases, and 15 bases lay between the germline ends. This CDR3 is 14 amino acids long. Germline V lookup: CDR1 MRHNA, CDR2 SNTAGT. As DNA, the CDR3 is TGTGCCACCTGGCCGGGACATACTGGAAACACCATATATTTT. Its translation is CATWPGHTGNTIYF.

V usage is TRBV9 and J usage is TRBJ2-1, with 8 positions matching TRBD2. Germline-derived CDR1 and CDR2 are SGDLS and YYNGEE. After removal of 0 bases from V and 7 bases from J, the junction contained 6 bases not matched to a gene. The CDR3 loop spans 15 amino acids. CDR3: CASSVALAVVNEQFF. The CDR3 DNA is TGTGCCAGCAGCGTAGCACTAGCGGTGGTAAATGAGCAGTTCTTC. Together with reference TRBV9 and TRBJ2-1, the CDR3 gives the full variable domain: DSGVTQTPKHLITATGQRVTLRCSPRSGDLSVYWYQQSLDQGLQFLIQYYNGEERAKGNILERFSAQQFPDLHSELNLSSLELGDSALYFCASSVALAVVNEQFFGPGTRLTVL.

This clone has just a few counts. The chain is built from TRBV5-4 and TRBJ1-1, with TRBD1 identical over 8 bases. Germline values: CDR1 SGHNT, CDR2 YYREEE (reference sequence). The CDR3 runs 14 residues. Trimming cost V 5 bases and J 1 base; bases outside gene matches: 4. In DNA form, the CDR3 reads TGTGCCAGCAGGTCAGGGGGCCAGAACACTGAAGCTTTCTTT. The encoded protein is CASRSGGQNTEAFF.

The chain joins TRBV19 to TRBJ2-1, with D possibly being TRBD1 (6 bases). Deletions cut 5 bases from V and 7 bases from J, with 18 bases between. From germline, CDR1 is LNHDA and CDR2 SQIVND (reference sequence). This CDR3 is 15 amino acids long. CDR3 loop: CASSLTPQGRNEQFF. The CDR3 region has the DNA TGTGCCAGTAGTCTTACCCCACAGGGTAGGAATGAGCAGTTCTTC.

V usage is TRBV3-1 (or the pseudogene TRBV3-2) and J usage is TRBJ2-7, with D possibly TRBD1 on 5 matching bases. The CDR3 extends over 12 amino acids. The germline CDR1 and CDR2 sequences are LGHDT and YNNKEL (reference sequence). V was cut by 7 bases and J by 5 bases, with 12 bases left in between. CDR3 residues: CASNFQGHEQYF. The CDR3 DNA is TGTGCCAGCAACTTTCAGGGTCACGAGCAGTACTTC.

As for this clone: Different DNA sequences within this sample yield the same CDR3. V gene TRBV7-3 combines with J gene TRBJ2-2, with 11 bases identical to TRBD1. With V trimmed by 7 bases and J by 6 bases, 10 bases remained unmatched. The CDR3 has 16 residues. CDR1 SGHTA and CDR2 FQGTGA come from the germline V gene. This CDR3 reads CASTLVGDRGAGELFF. The DNA for the CDR3 is TGTGCCAGCACCCTCGTCGGGGACAGGGGGGCCGGGGAGCTGTTTTTT.

V is TRBV20-1 and J is TRBJ2-5, with D tentatively TRBD1 (5 bases). Germline CDR1 DFQATT, CDR2 SNEGSKA (reference sequence). This CDR3 region has 11 residues. Trimming took 6 bases from V and 3 from J, leaving 8 bases between them. The CDR3 loop reads CSAFREETQYF. In nucleotides, the CDR3 is TGCAGTGCATTCAGGGAAGAGACCCAGTACTTC.

The CDR3 loop is CASSFNEQYF. For the CDR3, the DNA is TGCGCCAGCAGCTTTAACGAGCAGTACTTC. The V call is TRBV5-1, the J call TRBJ2-7; D unresolved. Germline-derived CDR1 and CDR2 are SGHRS and YFSETQ. This CDR3 has 10 residues. Trimming cost V 2 bases and J 5 bases, with 2 bases left between them.